Following are 6 T cell receptor beta chains from one sample sequenced in a study of cytomegalovirus exposure and HLA in healthy donors. Amplification used 60 Vbeta primers and 13 Jbeta primers. The table came from immunoSEQ multiplex PCR; TCRdb's copy has only in-frame clones and leaves some out. The data hold 200,000 or so clones, with nearly 80% observed a single time. The sequenced sample consisted of PBMCs. These TCRs come from a woman in her 30s in good health and CMV-seropositive.

V is TRBV27 and J is TRBJ1-1; possible D gene TRBD1, 5 bases. The V end lost 6 bases, the J end lost 5 bases, and 19 bases lay between the germline ends. The CDR3 is made up of 15 amino acids. Germline CDR1 is MNHEY and CDR2 is SMNVEV (reference sequence). CDR3 sequence reads: CASSSSPLGRTEAFF. As DNA, the CDR3 is TGTGCCAGCAGCTCTTCTCCCCTGGGGCGAACTGAAGCTTTCTTT.

The chain links TRBV11-2 to TRBJ2-1; TRBD2 is a possible D gene (6 bases). The CDR3 is 13 residues long. Germline V lookup: CDR1 SGHAT, CDR2 FQNNGV. V was cut by 8 bases and J by 6 bases, with 14 bases left in between. The CDR3, as DNA: TGTGCCAGCCGGGACTTATTATTCAATGAGCAGTTCTTC. This codes for CASRDLLFNEQFF. Complete variable domain (other parts from reference TRBV11-2 and TRBJ2-1): EAGVAQSPRYKIIEKRQSVAFWCNPISGHATLYWYQQILGQGPKLLIQFQNNGVVDDSQLPKDRFSAERLKGVDSTLKIQPAKLEDSAVYLCASRDLLFNEQFFGPGTRLTVL.

V and J are TRBV5-4 and TRBJ2-5, with 7 bases that match TRBD2. Unmatched junction bases numbered 0, after V lost 0 bases and J lost 1 base. This CDR3 is built from 14 residues. Per germline, CDR1 SGHNT and CDR2 YYREEE (reference sequence). CDR3 protein: CASSLAGGQETQYF. The CDR3 DNA follows: TGTGCCAGCAGCTTGGCGGGGGGCCAAGAGACCCAGTACTTC. Drawing the rest from reference TRBV5-4 and TRBJ2-5, the complete variable domain is ETGVTQSPTHLIKTRGQQVTLRCSSQSGHNTVSWYQQALGQGPQFIFQYYREEENGRGNFPPRFSGLQFPNYSSELNVNALELDDSALYLCASSLAGGQETQYFGPGTRLLVL.

The chain carries TRBV4-3 and TRBJ1-6; D is uncertain. Trimming took 1 base from V and 9 from J, leaving 16 bases between them. This CDR3 has 16 residues. In germline, CDR1 is LGHNA, CDR2 YSLEER. The CDR3 region is CASSQVLGDFLSPLHF. The CDR3 nucleotides read TGCGCCAGCAGCCAAGTTCTGGGAGACTTCCTTTCACCCCTCCACTTT.

V usage is TRBV19 and J usage is TRBJ1-5; a weak D match, TRBD1 (6 bases). V was cut by 5 bases and J by 1 base, with 15 bases left in between. CDR1 LNHDA and CDR2 SQIVND come from the germline V gene (reference sequence). The CDR3 has 16 residues. The CDR3 sequence: CASSSRDIVSNQPQHF. The CDR3 region has the DNA TGTGCCAGTAGTTCCCGGGACATCGTAAGCAATCAGCCCCAGCATTTT.

J is TRBJ2-5 and V is TRBV9, with 14 positions matching TRBD2. The V and J ends lost 3 bases and 4 bases, in that order; junction bases with no gene match: 8. Germline CDR1 SGDLS, CDR2 YYNGEE. This CDR3 has 17 residues. The CDR3 loop is CASSAGLAGVPAETQYF. In nucleotides, the CDR3 is TGTGCCAGCAGCGCGGGACTAGCGGGGGTCCCCGCAGAGACCCAGTACTTC.